A single sample gave rise to the 19 T cell receptor beta chains below, sequenced in a study of shared clonotypes between healthy human individuals. The repertoire was sequenced with immunoSEQ multiplex PCR; TCRdb's copy has only in-frame clones and lacks some. Among more than 850,000 clones listed, around 78% were seen once. The specimen sequenced was memory CD4+ T cells from PBMCs. Subset indicated: CD45RA-negative fraction. The receptors stem from a man aged 18 to 30 in good health. Some clones in this sample may be carry-over from other donors' samples.

The chain has TRBV14 and TRBJ2-3, with D unresolved. V lost 4 bases to trimming and J lost 0 bases, with 11 bases between them. The germline V gene encodes CDR1 SGHDN and CDR2 FVKESK. The CDR3 runs to 15 residues. CDR3 nucleotide sequence: TGTGCCAGCAGCCTCCTCACTACTAGCACAGATACGCAGTATTTT. This encodes CASSLLTTSTDTQYF.

This clone occurred once. This may come from a read error, since a much larger clone is one base off. This chain joins TRBV6-1 and TRBJ1-2; weak D call: TRBD1 (5 bases). Germline V gene sequence: CDR1 MNHNS, CDR2 SASEGT. Between the trimmed V and J ends, which lost 4 bases and 3 bases, there was a span of 6 bases. This CDR3 is built from 12 residues. The CDR3, as DNA: TGTGCCAGCAGTGGACAGTACTATGGCTACACCTTC. This codes for CASSGQYYGYTF.

A few counts support this clone. Other DNA sequences in the sample encode the same CDR3. The J gene is TRBJ2-3, the V gene TRBV5-1; 8 bases align to TRBD1. Trimming took 4 bases from V and 4 from J; bases not matched to a gene: 2. Germline loops: CDR1 SGHRS, CDR2 YFSETQ. The CDR3 is 13 amino acids. The CDR3 DNA follows: TGCGCCAGCAGCGGACAGGGATCAGATACGCAGTATTTT. This sequence encodes CASSGQGSDTQYF.

V and J are TRBV5-1 and TRBJ2-2, with 8 bases aligning to TRBD1. This CDR3 spans 14 amino acids. In germline, CDR1 is SGHRS, CDR2 YFSETQ. V trimming: 7 bases; J trimming: 2 bases; junction bases outside the gene matches: 4. The CDR3 nucleotides are TGCGCCAGCGGACAGGGTCTAAACACCGGGGAGCTGTTTTTT. It specifies CASGQGLNTGELFF.

About this clone itself: The same CDR3 also results from other DNA sequences found in this sample. The chain combines TRBV2 with TRBJ2-7, with 7 bases lining up with TRBD1. V shed 2 bases and J 2 bases; nucleotides not matched to a gene: 3. Germline loops: CDR1 SNHLY, CDR2 FYNNEI. The CDR3 totals 14 residues. DNA of the CDR3: TGTGCCAGCAGTGAACAGGGGGTAGCCTACGAGCAGTACTTC. Translation: CASSEQGVAYEQYF.

J is TRBJ2-5 and V is TRBV29-1; D is uncertain. Germline CDR1 reads SQVTM; CDR2 reads ANQGSEA. This CDR3 region has 11 residues. The V end was cut by 7 bases, the J end by 4 bases, with 10 bases between. The DNA for the CDR3 is TGCAGCGGGGGAAGAGGAGAGACCCAGTACTTC. Its protein product is CSGGRGETQYF.

V and J are TRBV16 and TRBJ1-5; D unclear. CDR3 length: 13 amino acids. Between the trimmed V and J ends, which lost 2 bases and 0 bases, there was a span of 2 bases. The germline CDR1 and CDR2 sequences are KGHSY and FQNENV. CDR3 DNA sequence: TGTGCCAGCAGCCAAGGTAGCAATCAGCCCCAGCATTTT. This sequence encodes CASSQGSNQPQHF.

This clone has a handful of counts. The V call is TRBV9, the J call TRBJ2-7; D perhaps matches TRBD1 (6 bases). From germline, CDR1 is SGDLS and CDR2 YYNGEE. This CDR3 comprises 14 residues. Trimming shortened V by 3 bases and J by 5 bases, and 15 bases separated the two germline ends. The DNA for the CDR3 is TGTGCCAGCAGCGGGGACCACAGGGACGACGAGCAGTACTTC. As protein: CASSGDHRDDEQYF.

The J gene is TRBJ2-5, the V gene TRBV4-2, with D unresolved. V was cut by 0 bases and J by 3 bases, with 5 bases left in between. This CDR3 is built from 13 residues. Per germline, CDR1 LGHNA and CDR2 YNFKEQ. The chain's CDR3 is CASSQDREETQYF. The CDR3, as DNA: TGTGCCAGCAGCCAAGACAGAGAAGAGACCCAGTACTTC.

The chain carries TRBV2 and TRBJ2-3, with D possibly being TRBD1 or TRBD2 (5 bases each). V was trimmed by 8 bases and J by 0 bases, leaving 9 bases between them. Germline CDR1 reads SNHLY; CDR2 reads FYNNEI. This CDR3 comprises 13 residues. The CDR3 reads CASRRTSTDTQYF. CDR3 in DNA: TGTGCCAGCCGGAGGACAAGCACAGATACGCAGTATTTT.

The chain uses TRBV7-8 and TRBJ2-4; 9 bases match TRBD1. Unmatched junction bases numbered 4, after V lost 0 bases and J lost 7 bases. This CDR3 is built from 15 residues. Germline V gene lookup returns CDR1 SGHVS and CDR2 FQNEAQ. The CDR3 spells CASSLAGTGRNIQYF. As DNA, the CDR3 is TGTGCCAGCAGCTTAGCTGGGACAGGGCGTAACATTCAGTACTTC.

V is TRBV2 and J is TRBJ2-7; 9 positions agree with TRBD1. Germline CDR1 is SNHLY and CDR2 is FYNNEI. With V trimmed by 9 bases and J by 6 bases, 9 bases remained unmatched. There are 13 residues in the CDR3. The CDR3 protein is CASTRDRVSEQYF. The CDR3 nucleotides read TGTGCCAGTACCAGGGACAGGGTCTCCGAGCAGTACTTC.

The V gene is TRBV5-1, the J gene TRBJ2-5; TRBD2 matches at 9 bases. Trimming removed 5 bases from V and 4 bases from J; junction bases left unmatched: 6. CDR1 and CDR2 (germline): SGHRS, YFSETQ. The CDR3 runs to 14 residues. The chain's CDR3 is CASRGSSGIETQYF. The CDR3, as DNA: TGCGCCAGCAGAGGTTCTAGCGGGATAGAGACCCAGTACTTC. The full variable domain, rest sourced from reference TRBV5-1 and TRBJ2-5, is KAGVTQTPRYLIKTRGQQVTLSCSPISGHRSVSWYQQTPGQGLQFLFEYFSETQRNKGNFPGRFSGRQFSNSRSEMNVSTLELGDSALYLCASRGSSGIETQYFGPGTRLLVL.

This chain joins TRBV9 and TRBJ2-1, with TRBD2 identical over 7 bases. The germline V gene encodes CDR1 SGDLS and CDR2 YYNGEE. The CDR3 covers 15 residues. V was pared by 0 bases and J by 7 bases, with 7 bases of the junction left unmatched. CDR3 sequence reads: CASSVAGVSGNEQFF. CDR3 in DNA: TGTGCCAGCAGCGTAGCTGGTGTTAGCGGGAATGAGCAGTTCTTC.

This clone was recorded at least ten times. The rearrangement links TRBV9 to TRBJ1-5; D might be TRBD1 (5 bases). This CDR3 is 16 amino acids long. V lost 4 bases, J lost 2 bases, and 16 bases lay in between. Germline-derived CDR1 and CDR2 are SGDLS and YYNGEE. The CDR3 nucleotides are TGTGCCAGCAGCCCCTCGGGGGGAGGGGGCAATCAGCCCCAGCATTTT. It codes for CASSPSGGGGNQPQHF.

The chain combines TRBV7-7 with TRBJ2-5; the D gene is possibly TRBD1 (5 bases). V was pared by 10 bases and J by 7 bases, with 19 bases between. The CDR3 consists of 13 residues. Looked up from germline, CDR1 is SSHAT and CDR2 is FNYEAQ (reference sequence). CDR3 region: CATGEVTQGTQYF. CDR3 DNA sequence: TGTGCCACCGGAGAGGTGACCCAGGGGACCCAGTACTTC.

Worth noting for this clone: Other DNA sequences in this sample translate to the same CDR3. The chain combines TRBV28 with TRBJ1-5; the D gene is possibly TRBD1 (6 bases). V lost 6 bases and J 7 bases, leaving 10 bases between the germline ends. Germline-derived CDR1 and CDR2 are MDHEN and SYDVKM. The CDR3 totals 12 residues. CDR3 loop: CASSSQGQPQHF. CDR3 coding DNA: TGTGCCAGCAGCTCACAGGGCCAGCCCCAGCATTTT.

The rearrangement uses TRBV11-2 and TRBJ2-5, with unresolved D. The CDR3 loop spans 14 amino acids. Germline assignment: CDR1 SGHAT and CDR2 FQNNGV. Trimming shortened V by 5 bases and J by 4 bases, and 14 bases separated the two germline ends. The chain's CDR3 is CASSPSLGGETQYF. As DNA, the CDR3 is TGTGCCAGCAGCCCCTCACTGGGCGGAGAGACCCAGTACTTC.

This clone was detected only a few times. The rearrangement joins TRBV28 to TRBJ2-1, with TRBD2 identical over 11 bases. Germline assignment: CDR1 MDHEN and CDR2 SYDVKM. With V trimmed by 8 bases and J by 6 bases, 3 bases remained unmatched. This CDR3 comprises 13 residues. CDR3 nucleotide sequence: TGTGCCAGCGGACTAGCGGGTTTCAATGAGCAGTTCTTC. Amino acid sequence: CASGLAGFNEQFF.